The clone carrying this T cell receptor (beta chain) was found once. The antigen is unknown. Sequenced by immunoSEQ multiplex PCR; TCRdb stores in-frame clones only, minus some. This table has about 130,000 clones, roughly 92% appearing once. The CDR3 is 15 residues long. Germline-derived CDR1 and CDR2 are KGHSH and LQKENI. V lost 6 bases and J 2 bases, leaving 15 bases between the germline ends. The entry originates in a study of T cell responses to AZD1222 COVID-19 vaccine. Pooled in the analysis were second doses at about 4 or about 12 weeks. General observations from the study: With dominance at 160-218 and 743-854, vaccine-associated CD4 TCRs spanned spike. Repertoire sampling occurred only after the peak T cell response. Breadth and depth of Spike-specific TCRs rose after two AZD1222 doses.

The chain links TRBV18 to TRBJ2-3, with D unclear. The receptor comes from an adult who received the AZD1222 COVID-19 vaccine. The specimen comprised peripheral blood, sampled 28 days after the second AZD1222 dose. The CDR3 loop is CASSPTIEATDTQYF. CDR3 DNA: TGTGCCAGCTCGCCTACTATAGAGGCCACAGATACGCAGTATTTT.